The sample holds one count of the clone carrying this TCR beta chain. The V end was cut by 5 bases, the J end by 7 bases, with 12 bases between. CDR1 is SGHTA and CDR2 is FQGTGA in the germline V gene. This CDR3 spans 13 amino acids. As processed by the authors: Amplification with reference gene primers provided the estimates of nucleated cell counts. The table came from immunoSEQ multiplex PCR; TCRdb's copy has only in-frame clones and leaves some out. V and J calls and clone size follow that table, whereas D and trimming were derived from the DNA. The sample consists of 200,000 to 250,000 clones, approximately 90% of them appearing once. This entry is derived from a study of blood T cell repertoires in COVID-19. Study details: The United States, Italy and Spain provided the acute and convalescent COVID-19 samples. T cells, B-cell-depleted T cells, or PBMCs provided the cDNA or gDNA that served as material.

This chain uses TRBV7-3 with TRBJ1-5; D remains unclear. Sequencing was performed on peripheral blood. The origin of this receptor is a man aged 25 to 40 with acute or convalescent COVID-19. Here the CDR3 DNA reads TGTGCCAGCAGCCGAGGGTCGGGGCAGCCCCAGCATTTT. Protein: CASSRGSGQPQHF. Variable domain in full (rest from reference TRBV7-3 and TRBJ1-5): GAGVSQTPSNKVTEKGKYVELRCDPISGHTALYWYRQSLGQGPEFLIYFQGTGAADDSGLPNDRFFAVRPEGSVSTLKIQRTERGDSAVYLCASSRGSGQPQHFGDGTRLSIL.